This T cell receptor (beta chain) was identified in a study of T cells in Graves' hyperthyroidism and ophthalmopathy. Study summary: Peripheral blood was obtained at initial diagnosis, preceding any treatment.

Regions amplified from RNA transcripts were the TCR beta CDR3 regions. TCR CDR3 regions were first amplified by RT-PCR with HTBI primers. TCRdb reanalysed the multiplex PCR reads using MiXCR and keeps one entry per CDR3 protein. The top ten hold around a quarter of the sample, which has approximately 520,000 distinct CDR3 sequences, less than 25% seen once. Clinicians diagnosed patients from clinical symptoms, serum thyroxine and TRAb, thyroid ultrasound and orbital computed tomography. The CDR3 spans 14 residues. CDR1 is WSHSY, CDR2 SAAADI, per germline. Trimming cost V 3 bases and J 7 bases; bases outside gene matches: 7. Concerning this clonotype: This may arise from a read error, as a much more abundant clone is one base away. Likely a read error: the CDR3 ends without its conserved phenylalanine or tryptophan.

V usage is TRBV10-2 and J usage is TRBJ1-2, with 8 bases identical to TRBD1. Sequencing was performed on blood. The TCR comes from a man younger than 30 with Graves' hyperthyroidism. This CDR3 is CASSEDRGSSGYTY. CDR3 in DNA: TGCGCCAGCAGTGAAGACAGGGGATCGAGTGGCTACACCTAC.